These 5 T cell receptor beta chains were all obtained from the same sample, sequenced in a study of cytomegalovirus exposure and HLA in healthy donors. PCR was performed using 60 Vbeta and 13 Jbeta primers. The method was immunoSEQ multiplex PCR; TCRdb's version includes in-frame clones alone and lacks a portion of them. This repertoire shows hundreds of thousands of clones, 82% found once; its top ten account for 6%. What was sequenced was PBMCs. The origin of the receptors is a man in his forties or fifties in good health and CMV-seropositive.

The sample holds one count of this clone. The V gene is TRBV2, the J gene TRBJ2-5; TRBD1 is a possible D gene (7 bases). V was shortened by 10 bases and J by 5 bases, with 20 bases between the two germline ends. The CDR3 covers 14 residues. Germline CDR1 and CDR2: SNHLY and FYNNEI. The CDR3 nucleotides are TGTGCCACCTCCAGAGGAGGGGGCGGTGAGACCCAGTACTTC. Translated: CATSRGGGGETQYF. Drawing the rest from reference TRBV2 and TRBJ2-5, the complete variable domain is EPEVTQTPSHQVTQMGQEVILRCVPISNHLYFYWYRQILGQKVEFLVSFYNNEISEKSEIFDDQFSVERPDGSNFTLKIRSTKLEDSAMYFCATSRGGGGETQYFGPGTRLLVL.

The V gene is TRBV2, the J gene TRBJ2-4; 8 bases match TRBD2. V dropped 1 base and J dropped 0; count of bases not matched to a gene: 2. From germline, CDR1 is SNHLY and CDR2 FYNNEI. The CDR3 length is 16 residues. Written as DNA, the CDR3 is TGTGCCAGCAGTGAAGGGCTAGCGGGAGCCAAAAACATTCAGTACTTC. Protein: CASSEGLAGAKNIQYF.

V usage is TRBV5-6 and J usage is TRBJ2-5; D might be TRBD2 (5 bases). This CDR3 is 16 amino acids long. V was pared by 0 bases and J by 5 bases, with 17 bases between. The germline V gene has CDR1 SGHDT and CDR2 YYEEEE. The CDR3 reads CASSLDRRNPGETQYF. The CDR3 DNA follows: TGTGCCAGCAGCTTGGACAGACGAAACCCGGGGGAGACCCAGTACTTC.

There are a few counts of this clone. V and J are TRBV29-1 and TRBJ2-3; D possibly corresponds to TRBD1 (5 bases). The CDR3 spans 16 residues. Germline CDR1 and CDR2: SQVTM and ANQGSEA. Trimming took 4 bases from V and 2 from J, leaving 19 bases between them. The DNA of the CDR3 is TGCAGCGTTGTTACTCCCGGGCAGGGTATCACAGATACGCAGTATTTT. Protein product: CSVVTPGQGITDTQYF.

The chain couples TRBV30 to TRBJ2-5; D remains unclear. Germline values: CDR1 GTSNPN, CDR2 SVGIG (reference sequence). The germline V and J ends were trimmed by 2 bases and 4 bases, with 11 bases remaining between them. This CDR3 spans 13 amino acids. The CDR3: CAWSRLRGETQYF. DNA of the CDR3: TGTGCCTGGAGTCGCCTTAGAGGAGAGACCCAGTACTTC.